This entry lists 8 T cell receptor beta chains sequenced from one sample in a study of T cells after posttransplantation cyclophosphamide. The data were produced by immunoSEQ multiplex PCR, yet TCRdb's version contains in-frame clones alone and is incomplete. This sample has some 11,000 clones, with around nine tenths found just once. Busulfan-fludarabine conditioning, marrow transplant, and cyclophosphamide on days +3 and +4 were administered. This specimen consisted of CD4+ T cells sorted from PBMCs, obtained after allogeneic stem cell transplant with posttransplant cyclophosphamide. The receptors shown here come from a young adult male patient who received an allogeneic stem cell transplant from a related donor, was CMV-positive, and had acute GVHD only. Some of the T cells might come from the graft donor.

V and J are TRBV11-1 and TRBJ1-3; 7 bases are shared with TRBD1. This CDR3 comprises 14 residues. The germline V gene encodes CDR1 SGHAT and CDR2 FQDESV (reference sequence). The V gene end was trimmed by 5 bases and the J gene end by 1 base; junction bases not matched to a gene: 2. CDR3 protein: CASSPGGSGNTIYF. CDR3 in DNA: TGTGCCAGCAGCCCAGGGGGATCTGGAAACACCATATATTTT.

The chain has TRBV7-9 and TRBJ1-5; D is unclear. The CDR3 consists of 12 residues. Germline lookup yields CDR1 SEHNR and CDR2 FQNEAQ (reference sequence). Trimming removed 3 bases from V and 4 bases from J, with 4 bases in between. The CDR3 DNA sequence: TGTGCCAGCAGCTTGGAGAATCAGCCCCAGCATTTT. Protein sequence: CASSLENQPQHF.

The chain links TRBV2 to TRBJ2-7; no clear D gene. The germline V gene encodes CDR1 SNHLY and CDR2 FYNNEI. The V and J ends lost 5 bases and 4 bases respectively, with 9 bases between them. The CDR3 spans 12 residues. The CDR3 sequence: CASSLTAYEQYF. DNA for the CDR3: TGTGCCAGCAGTCTAACAGCTTACGAGCAGTACTTC.

The sample holds a few counts of this clone. The chain is built from TRBV5-1 and TRBJ1-1; 7 bases match TRBD1. The V segment lost 4 bases and the J segment 4 bases; nucleotides outside the gene matches: 13. The CDR3 spans 16 residues. Germline CDR1 is SGHRS and CDR2 is YFSETQ. CDR3 region: CASSPGGRQGGTEAFF. The CDR3 region has the DNA TGCGCCAGCAGCCCTGGAGGTCGGCAGGGGGGCACTGAAGCTTTCTTT.

This rearrangement joins TRBV5-4 to TRBJ1-2, with TRBD1 as a possible D gene (5 bases). The CDR3 runs 15 residues. V was clipped by 4 bases and J by 2 bases, with 15 bases between them. Germline lookup yields CDR1 SGHNT and CDR2 YYREEE (reference sequence). CDR3 sequence (DNA): TGTGCCAGCAGCAAAGACAGCCTTGCGAACTATGGCTACACCTTC. Its translation is CASSKDSLANYGYTF.

The chain joins TRBV28 to TRBJ2-3; D not resolved. Germline-derived CDR1 and CDR2 are MDHEN and SYDVKM. Trimming stripped 2 bases from V and 4 bases from J, with 7 bases between. The CDR3 covers 13 residues. Here the CDR3 reads CASSLRSPDTQYF. In nucleotides, the CDR3 is TGTGCCAGCAGTTTACGTAGCCCAGATACGCAGTATTTT.

The chain has TRBV2 and TRBJ1-1; 8 positions match TRBD1. Germline CDR1 reads SNHLY; CDR2 reads FYNNEI. Trimming cost V 3 bases and J 1 base; bases outside gene matches: 4. CDR3 size: 15 residues. Here the CDR3 reads CASSDPGQANTEAFF. The CDR3 DNA sequence: TGTGCCAGCAGTGACCCGGGACAGGCGAACACTGAAGCTTTCTTT.

This chain links TRBV7-3 with TRBJ1-6; D is unclear. This CDR3 has 15 residues. Trimming removed 0 bases from V and 6 bases from J, with 9 bases in between. The germline gives CDR1 SGHTA, CDR2 FQGTGA. The DNA for the CDR3 is TGTGCCAGCAGCTTAACGAACAGCGGTAATTCACCCCTCCACTTT. This encodes CASSLTNSGNSPLHF.